What follows are 30 T cell receptor beta chains derived from one specimen sequenced in a study of T-cell reconstitution after alpha-beta-depleted transplantation in children. Unique molecular identifiers were used in preparing the TCRbeta library. One entry per CDR3 protein, called by TCRdb with MiXCR from the PCR reads. The sample includes 550,000 to 800,000 distinct CDR3 sequences, about 12% of them seen just once. This sample comprised PBMCs, obtained before TCRalphabeta/CD19-depleted stem cell transplant. The receptors shown here come from a girl aged 2 to 9 with congenital amegakaryocytic thrombocytopenia, due to receive a stem cell transplant.

The V and J genes are TRBV5-1 and TRBJ2-1, with TRBD2 matching over 12 bases. This CDR3 has 17 amino acids. J was trimmed by 3 bases and V by 4 bases; bases with no gene match: 8. The germline CDR1 and CDR2 sequences are SGHRS and YFSETQ. CDR3 sequence reads: CASSPTSGGPFYNEQFF. As DNA, the CDR3 is TGCGCCAGCAGCCCGACTAGCGGGGGACCCTTCTACAATGAGCAGTTCTTC.

The gene calls are TRBV14 and TRBJ2-3, with no clear D. This CDR3 is built from 14 residues. Germline V gene lookup returns CDR1 SGHDN and CDR2 FVKESK. Between the trimmed V and J ends, which lost 4 bases and 2 bases, there was a span of 10 bases. CDR3 sequence: CASSLTDATDTQYF. CDR3 DNA sequence: TGTGCCAGCAGCCTTACGGACGCCACAGATACGCAGTATTTT.

The J gene is TRBJ2-1, the V gene TRBV30, with TRBD2 matching over 9 bases. The CDR3 is 14 residues long. CDR1 GTSNPN and CDR2 SVGIG come from the germline V gene (reference sequence). Losses at the gene ends were 4 bases for V and 6 bases for J; bases not matched to a gene: 7. The CDR3 nucleotides read TGTGCCTGGAATCCGCTAGCGGGAAGCAATGAGCAGTTCTTC. It yields the protein CAWNPLAGSNEQFF.

This clonotype occurred many times. The chain links TRBV7-8 to TRBJ1-4; D perhaps matches TRBD1 (6 bases). CDR3 length equals 14 residues. CDR1 is SGHVS, CDR2 FQNEAQ, per germline. Between the trimmed V and J ends, which lost 8 bases and 5 bases, there was a span of 15 bases. The DNA of the CDR3 is TGTGCCAGCCATCAAGACAGGTGGAATGAAAAACTGTTTTTT. Its protein product is CASHQDRWNEKLFF.

This clonotype was detected ten times or more. The V and J genes are TRBV7-2 and TRBJ2-3, with 15 bases fitting TRBD2. Germline CDR1 reads SGHTA; CDR2 reads FQGNSA. J lost 3 bases, V lost 3 bases, and 10 bases had no gene match. The CDR3 covers 19 residues. The CDR3 is CASSFRTSGRAGLTDTQYF. In nucleotides, the CDR3 is TGTGCCAGCAGCTTTCGGACTAGCGGGAGGGCCGGTTTGACAGATACGCAGTATTTT. The whole variable domain, filled in from reference TRBV7-2 and TRBJ2-3, reads GAGVSQSPSNKVTEKGKDVELRCDPISGHTALYWYRQSLGQGLEFLIYFQGNSAPDKSGLPSDRFSAERTGGSVSTLTIQRTQQEDSAVYLCASSFRTSGRAGLTDTQYFGPGTRLTVL.

This clonotype showed up many times. This chain connects TRBV6-4 to TRBJ2-1; a weak D match, TRBD2 (6 bases). The CDR3 covers 14 residues. Trimming pared 4 bases from V and 3 bases from J, leaving 10 bases between. The germline CDR1 and CDR2 sequences are MRHNA and SNTAGT. CDR3 in DNA: TGTGCCAGCAGTGCGCTAGCGAACTACAATGAGCAGTTCTTC. This gives the protein CASSALANYNEQFF.

On this clonotype: A much bigger clone sits one base away, suggesting this may be a read error. This CDR3 fails to terminate in the conserved phenylalanine or tryptophan, so it likely reflects a read error. This chain connects TRBV28 to TRBJ2-1, with 8 bases matching TRBD2. This CDR3 comprises 16 residues. Trimming cost V 4 bases and J 1 base; bases outside gene matches: 6. Per germline, CDR1 MDHEN and CDR2 SYDVKM. The CDR3 loop is CASSSTGGRSYNEQFL. For the CDR3, the DNA is TGTGCCAGCAGTTCTACGGGCGGGAGGTCCTACAATGAGCAGTTCCTC.

This clonotype came up many times. V is TRBV29-1 and J is TRBJ2-1; TRBD2 is a possible D gene (5 bases). The CDR3 sequence is 12 residues long. V was shortened by 6 bases and J by 0 bases, with 6 bases between the two germline ends. Germline-derived CDR1 and CDR2 are SQVTM and ANQGSEA. The CDR3 region is CSVGGSYNEQFF. CDR3 coding DNA: TGCAGCGTAGGAGGCTCCTACAATGAGCAGTTCTTC.

V is TRBV28 and J is TRBJ1-6; D remains ambiguous. CDR3 size: 15 residues. V was pared by 6 bases and J by 0 bases, with 9 bases between. CDR1 is MDHEN and CDR2 is SYDVKM in the germline V gene. The CDR3 loop is CASSPPGSYNSPLHF. CDR3 nucleotide sequence: TGTGCCAGCAGCCCCCCGGGCTCCTATAATTCACCCCTCCACTTT.

This clonotype was seen only once. This chain links TRBV18 with TRBJ2-7; tentatively, D is TRBD2 (6 bases). This CDR3 comprises 13 residues. Germline V gene lookup returns CDR1 KGHSH and CDR2 LQKENI. V gave up 8 bases and J gave up 7 bases, with 18 bases separating them. CDR3 protein: CASGPDGSWEQYF. CDR3 bases: TGTGCCAGCGGACCAGACGGGAGTTGGGAGCAGTACTTC.

This clonotype was detected ten times or more. The V gene is TRBV12-3 or TRBV12-4, the J gene TRBJ2-1, with D possibly matching TRBD2 (5 bases). The CDR3 is 15 amino acids. V lost 1 base and J 0 bases, leaving 7 bases between the germline ends. This CDR3 is CASSLDTSSYNEQFF. Written as DNA, the CDR3 is TGTGCCAGCAGTTTAGATACTAGCTCCTACAATGAGCAGTTCTTC.

The rearrangement uses TRBV24-1 and TRBJ2-5; D call uncertain. The germline V and J ends were trimmed by 0 bases and 4 bases, with 11 bases remaining between them. Germline V gene sequence: CDR1 KGHDR, CDR2 SFDVKD. This CDR3 comprises 15 residues. CDR3: CATSDLSSSGETQYF. The DNA for the CDR3 is TGTGCCACCAGTGATTTGTCGTCAAGTGGAGAGACCCAGTACTTC.

This clonotype was picked up a small number of times. The rearrangement uses TRBV6-6 and TRBJ2-3; D is perhaps TRBD1 or TRBD2 (6 bases each). Germline CDR1 is MNHNY and CDR2 is SVGAGI (reference sequence). The CDR3 is 13 amino acids. Trimming took 8 bases from V and 5 from J, leaving 14 bases between them. The CDR3 reads CASFGGSGDTQYF. In DNA, the CDR3 is TGTGCCAGCTTCGGGGGCAGCGGAGATACGCAGTATTTT.

This chain connects TRBV25-1 to TRBJ2-1; a weak D match, TRBD1 (6 bases). The CDR3 covers 16 residues. V was cut by 3 bases and J by 3 bases, with 15 bases left in between. Germline-derived CDR1 and CDR2 are MGHDK and SYGVNS. The CDR3 protein is CASSDPRDTLYNEQFF. As DNA, the CDR3 is TGTGCCAGCAGTGACCCCCGGGACACCCTCTACAATGAGCAGTTCTTC. Full variable domain (remainder filled in from reference TRBV25-1 and TRBJ2-1): EADIYQTPRYLVIGTGKKITLECSQTMGHDKMYWYQQDPGMELHLIHYSYGVNSTEKGDLSSESTVSRIRTEHFPLTLESARPSHTSQYLCASSDPRDTLYNEQFFGPGTRLTVL.

This clonotype has a count of ten or more. This chain connects TRBV6-1 to TRBJ2-1, with a tentative D call TRBD1 (6 bases). The V and J ends lost 5 bases and 4 bases respectively, with 18 bases between them. CDR1 and CDR2 (germline): MNHNS, SASEGT. CDR3 length: 16 amino acids. CDR3 bases: TGTGCCAGCAGTCCCTATGGGACAAATATGTACAATGAGCAGTTCTTC. This gives the protein CASSPYGTNMYNEQFF.

The sample holds many counts of this clonotype. V and J are TRBV10-3 and TRBJ2-1, with D perhaps assigned TRBD1 or TRBD2 (5 bases each). V was cut by 5 bases and J by 1 base, with 12 bases left in between. Looked up from germline, CDR1 is ENHRY and CDR2 is SYGVKD. CDR3 length: 15 amino acids. CDR3 in amino acids: CAISKRDGSYNEQFF. CDR3 DNA sequence: TGTGCCATCAGTAAGAGGGACGGGTCCTACAATGAGCAGTTCTTC.

The J gene is TRBJ2-7, the V gene TRBV27; 10 nucleotides agree with TRBD1. The CDR3 runs to 14 residues. The germline V gene encodes CDR1 MNHEY and CDR2 SMNVEV (reference sequence). After removal of 3 bases from V and 4 bases from J, the junction contained 3 bases not matched to a gene. The CDR3 loop is CASSFLDRGYEQYF. The CDR3 DNA is TGTGCCAGCAGTTTTTTGGACAGGGGGTACGAGCAGTACTTC.

This clonotype occurred many times. The chain couples TRBV5-1 to TRBJ2-5; weak D call: TRBD1 (5 bases). V lost 0 bases and J lost 3, with 9 bases in between. The germline V gene has CDR1 SGHRS and CDR2 YFSETQ. CDR3 length: 14 amino acids. In nucleotides, the CDR3 is TGCGCCAGCAGCTTGGGGACAAGAGAAGAGACCCAGTACTTC. Protein: CASSLGTREETQYF.

This clonotype appeared many times. The chain uses TRBV20-1 and TRBJ1-4; 7 bases match TRBD1. Germline trimming cut 4 bases from V and 7 bases from J; bases unmatched to any gene: 6. CDR1 and CDR2 (germline): DFQATT, SNEGSKA (reference sequence). The CDR3 runs 13 residues. The CDR3 nucleotides are TGCAGTGCTAAGACAGGGTGGGGTGAAAAACTGTTTTTT. It specifies CSAKTGWGEKLFF.

This clonotype was found a few times. The chain has TRBV20-1 and TRBJ2-3; 15 bases agree with TRBD2. In germline, CDR1 is DFQATT, CDR2 SNEGSKA (reference sequence). The V and J ends lost 3 bases and 2 bases, in that order; junction bases with no gene match: 15. CDR3 length equals 20 residues. The CDR3 spells CSASNHGLAGGPINTDTQYF. The DNA of the CDR3 is TGCAGTGCTAGCAACCACGGACTAGCGGGAGGGCCAATAAACACAGATACGCAGTATTTT.

This clonotype showed up many times. The chain recombines TRBV20-1 with TRBJ2-1, with D unresolved. The V end was cut by 4 bases, the J end by 0 bases, with 7 bases between. The CDR3 runs to 13 residues. CDR1 and CDR2 from the germline V gene are DFQATT and SNEGSKA (reference sequence). CDR3 loop: CSAIRSSYNEQFF. The CDR3 coding sequence is TGCAGTGCTATCAGGTCCTCCTACAATGAGCAGTTCTTC.

This clonotype was picked up a small number of times. Here the CDR3 reads CASSAWLAGVYNEQFF. For the CDR3, the DNA is TGTGCCAGTAGTGCTTGGCTAGCGGGCGTCTACAATGAGCAGTTCTTC. The chain links TRBV19 to TRBJ2-1, with 8 bases fitting TRBD2. The CDR3 is made up of 16 amino acids. V dropped 5 bases and J dropped 3; count of bases not matched to a gene: 9. The germline gives CDR1 LNHDA, CDR2 SQIVND (reference sequence).

For the CDR3, the DNA is TGTGCCAGCAGGCGGGAGGCCAACACAGATACGCAGTATTTT. It translates to CASRREANTDTQYF. The chain employs TRBV5-5 and TRBJ2-3; 8 bases are shared with TRBD2. Germline V gene data show CDR1 as SGHKS and CDR2 as YYEKEE (reference sequence). The CDR3 sequence is 14 residues long. Trimming at V came to 5 bases and at J to 2 bases, leaving 4 bases not matched to a gene.

This clonotype was counted only a few times. The chain is built from TRBV5-1 and TRBJ1-2; no firm D call. CDR1 is SGHRS and CDR2 is YFSETQ in the germline V gene. The CDR3 is 13 amino acids. V lost 1 base to trimming and J lost 6 bases, with 10 bases between them. Here the CDR3 reads CASSLSRADGYTF. In nucleotides, the CDR3 is TGCGCCAGCAGCTTGTCCCGGGCCGATGGCTACACCTTC.

This clonotype has a handful of counts. The chain combines TRBV20-1 with TRBJ1-1, with a weak D call TRBD1 (5 bases). The V gene lost 2 bases and the J gene lost 5 bases, with 12 bases spanning the gap. This CDR3 is built from 13 residues. CDR1 DFQATT and CDR2 SNEGSKA come from the germline V gene (reference sequence). The CDR3 reads CSARFLGDTEAFF. CDR3 nucleotides: TGCAGTGCTAGATTCCTGGGGGATACTGAAGCTTTCTTT.

This clonotype was seen repeatedly, ten times or more. The genes are TRBV27 and TRBJ2-7; tentatively, D is TRBD2 (6 bases). Germline CDR1 MNHEY, CDR2 SMNVEV (reference sequence). V was pared by 5 bases and J by 5 bases, with 22 bases between. The CDR3 is made up of 16 amino acids. This CDR3 is CASSLVGSGSFNEQYF. Written as DNA, the CDR3 is TGTGCCAGCAGTCTAGTGGGAAGCGGGTCTTTCAACGAGCAGTACTTC.

The chain links TRBV7-7 to TRBJ2-3; 10 bases are shared with TRBD2. This CDR3 contains 15 residues. Losses at the gene ends were 1 base for V and 6 bases for J; bases not matched to a gene: 4. Germline V gives CDR1 SSHAT, CDR2 FNYEAQ (reference sequence). CDR3 in DNA: TGTGCCAGCAGCTTAGAAGCGGGAGGGTGGGATACGCAGTATTTT. It encodes CASSLEAGGWDTQYF. Based on the CDR3 plus reference TRBV7-7 and TRBJ2-3, the full variable domain is GAGVSQSPRYKVTKRGQDVTLRCDPISSHATLYWYQQALGQGPEFLTYFNYEAQPDKSGLPSDRFSAERPEGSISTLTIQRTEQRDSAMYRCASSLEAGGWDTQYFGPGTRLTVL.

Notes on this clonotype: This may come from a read error, since a much larger clone is one base off. The rearrangement links TRBV6-1 to TRBJ2-3, with TRBD2 matching over 7 bases. This CDR3 spans 15 amino acids. J lost 0 bases, V lost 8 bases, and 8 bases had no gene match. CDR1 is MNHNS, CDR2 SASEGT, per germline. The CDR3 nucleotides read TGTGCCAGCGGTCAGCGGGGTGGGAGCACAGATACGCAGTATTTT. As protein: CASGQRGGSTDTQYF.

The CDR3 sequence: CASRASGRRSYEQYF. The CDR3, as DNA: TGTGCCAGCAGGGCTAGCGGGAGGCGCTCCTACGAGCAGTACTTC. The chain joins TRBV3-1 to TRBJ2-7; 11 bases match TRBD2. CDR1 is LGHDT, CDR2 YNNKEL, per germline (reference sequence). This CDR3 contains 15 residues. V trimming: 6 bases; J trimming: 0 bases; junction bases outside the gene matches: 4.

This clonotype was seen many times. The V and J genes are TRBV5-6 and TRBJ2-7, with 7 bases aligning to TRBD1. CDR1 is SGHDT and CDR2 is YYEEEE in the germline V gene. After removal of 4 bases from V and 2 bases from J, the junction contained 6 bases not matched to a gene. The CDR3 consists of 14 residues. CDR3 loop: CASSPDRLTYEQYF. In nucleotides, the CDR3 is TGTGCCAGCAGCCCGGACAGGCTGACCTACGAGCAGTACTTC.